A single sample gave rise to the 16 T cell receptor beta chains below, sequenced in a study of T cell repertoires in cytomegalovirus infection (dated by TCRdb to 2018 to 2020). Per the publication, the treatment or condition label means: in vitro stimulation with specific CMV peptide epitopes to enrich CMV-specific T cells. Instrument on record: Illumina HiSeq 1500. TCRdb applied fastp at Q25 and MiXCR to the public reads, then kept only in-frame beta chains. CDR3 protein duplicates are merged, each entry listing the most common genes and DNA. This sample has a few hundred thousand distinct CDR3 sequences in its table, and almost 40% of those were observed once. The top ten hold over 45% of the sample. These TCRs' antigens remain unknown. The sequences come from cultured PBMCs, collected from culture after CMV antigen stimulation. The source is a human donor in good health (CMV status not recorded). Some clones in this sample may be carry-over from other donors' samples.

The rearrangement links TRBV5-1 to TRBJ2-2; D remains ambiguous. The CDR3 length is 17 residues. Trimming removed 0 bases from V and 3 bases from J, with 15 bases in between. Germline-derived CDR1 and CDR2 are SGHRS and YFSETQ. CDR3 protein: CASSLALGALDTGELFF. CDR3 nucleotides: TGCGCCAGCAGCTTGGCCCTTGGCGCGTTGGACACCGGGGAGCTGTTTTTT.

Only a few counts were recorded for this clonotype. This rearrangement joins TRBV7-2 to TRBJ2-5, with D tentatively TRBD1 (6 bases). V lost 0 bases, J lost 4 bases, and 12 bases lay in between. From germline, CDR1 is SGHTA and CDR2 FQGNSA. This CDR3 spans 15 amino acids. The DNA of the CDR3 is TGTGCCAGCAGCTTAGCGGGGGCGGCAGGAGAGACCCAGTACTTC. Protein sequence: CASSLAGAAGETQYF.

The chain combines TRBV11-2 with TRBJ2-2, with 7 bases lining up with TRBD2. Per the germline V gene, CDR1 is SGHAT and CDR2 is FQNNGV. The CDR3 spans 15 residues. Trimming took 6 bases from V and 7 from J; bases not matched to a gene: 11. Here the CDR3 reads CASSPGRAYVGELFF. In DNA, the CDR3 is TGTGCCAGCAGTCCGGGGAGGGCGTATGTCGGGGAGCTGTTTTTT.

J is TRBJ1-4 and V is TRBV5-8; D is unresolved. CDR1 and CDR2 (germline): SGHTS, YDEGEE. This CDR3 has 17 amino acids. Trimming left V 2 bases short and J 6 bases short, with 20 bases between. The CDR3 DNA sequence: TGTGCCAGCAGCTTCCAGAGTCCAGGAAGAAGGGATGAAAAACTGTTTTTT. As protein: CASSFQSPGRRDEKLFF.

The V gene is TRBV18, the J gene TRBJ2-1, with 12 bases fitting TRBD2. V lost 4 bases and J lost 6; bases outside the gene matches: 10. CDR1 and CDR2 from the germline V gene are KGHSH and LQKENI. The CDR3 loop spans 17 amino acids. The CDR3 reads CASSLMTSGSGPNEQFF. The DNA of the CDR3 is TGTGCCAGCTCACTTATGACTAGCGGGAGTGGGCCCAATGAGCAGTTCTTC.

V usage is TRBV28 and J usage is TRBJ2-2; TRBD1 aligns across 7 bases. Germline CDR1 is MDHEN and CDR2 is SYDVKM. J was trimmed by 7 bases and V by 3 bases; bases with no gene match: 5. CDR3 length: 14 amino acids. The CDR3 loop reads CASSLDRLGGELFF. DNA for the CDR3: TGTGCCAGCAGTTTGGACAGGCTGGGCGGGGAGCTGTTTTTT.

The genes are TRBV6-1 and TRBJ2-6; D is undetermined. V lost 6 bases and J 0 bases, leaving 9 bases between the germline ends. The CDR3 totals 15 residues. The germline V gene has CDR1 MNHNS and CDR2 SASEGT. In DNA form, the CDR3 reads TGTGCCAGCAGCCCCGATTACTCTGGGGCCAACGTCCTGACTTTC. Protein product: CASSPDYSGANVLTF.

The rearrangement uses TRBV7-2 and TRBJ2-7; D call uncertain. The germline gives CDR1 SGHTA, CDR2 FQGNSA. This CDR3 has 13 amino acids. The germline V and J ends were trimmed by 5 bases and 4 bases, with 12 bases remaining between them. CDR3 loop: CASSLNPPYEQYF. CDR3 nucleotides: TGTGCCAGCAGCCTAAACCCCCCTTACGAGCAGTACTTC.

J is TRBJ2-1 and V is TRBV12-5, with 9 bases that match TRBD2. The V segment lost 6 bases and the J segment 7 bases; nucleotides outside the gene matches: 10. Germline CDR1 LGHNT, CDR2 FRNRAP. The CDR3 runs to 15 residues. The DNA of the CDR3 is TGTGCTAGTGGGCAGGCGGGGGGGAGATGGAATGAGCAGTTCTTC. This translates into CASGQAGGRWNEQFF.

The rearrangement uses TRBV12-3 or TRBV12-4 and TRBJ2-7, with D uncertain. V was cut by 4 bases and J by 4 bases, with 14 bases left in between. The CDR3 totals 14 residues. CDR3 region: CASSSQQMNYEQYF. For the CDR3, the DNA is TGTGCCAGCAGTTCACAACAGATGAATTACGAGCAGTACTTC.

The J gene is TRBJ2-7, the V gene TRBV7-2; tentative D call: TRBD1 (6 bases). V was cut by 4 bases and J by 9 bases, with 16 bases left in between. In germline, CDR1 is SGHTA, CDR2 FQGNSA. This CDR3 region has 13 residues. This chain's CDR3 is CASSSGAPGGQYF. The CDR3 DNA sequence: TGTGCCAGCAGCTCAGGGGCCCCAGGCGGGCAGTACTTC.

The chain links TRBV5-1 to TRBJ1-2, with D possibly matching TRBD1 (6 bases). Germline CDR1 reads SGHRS; CDR2 reads YFSETQ. The V gene lost 4 bases and the J gene lost 4 bases, with 11 bases spanning the gap. This CDR3 contains 13 residues. The CDR3 nucleotides are TGCGCCAGCAGCGTGGGGACAATCTATGGCTACACCTTC. Translating gives CASSVGTIYGYTF.

This chain connects TRBV7-9 to TRBJ2-6, with a tentative D call TRBD1 (5 bases). The V gene's germline CDR1 is SEHNR and CDR2 FQNEAQ (reference sequence). CDR3 length: 17 amino acids. V lost 2 bases and J 0 bases, leaving 11 bases between the germline ends. The CDR3 reads CASSLLGLISGANVLTF. CDR3 coding DNA: TGTGCCAGCAGCTTATTGGGGCTGATCTCTGGGGCCAACGTCCTGACTTTC.

This clonotype came up a few times. The chain is built from TRBV27 and TRBJ1-1; tentative D call: TRBD1 (5 bases). CDR1 and CDR2 (germline): MNHEY, SMNVEV (reference sequence). V shed 4 bases and J shed 5 bases, with 8 bases lying between them. The CDR3 spans 12 residues. The chain's CDR3 is CASSSGFTEAFF. In DNA, the CDR3 is TGTGCCAGCAGTTCAGGGTTTACTGAAGCTTTCTTT.

This clonotype was seen a few times. The chain is built from TRBV6-2 or TRBV6-3 and TRBJ2-5; D is ambiguous. Germline V gene lookup returns CDR1 MNHEY and CDR2 SVGEGT. The V and J ends lost 7 bases and 2 bases respectively, with 8 bases between them. The CDR3 length is 12 residues. CDR3 nucleotide sequence: TGTGCCAGCAATCGAAGACAAGAGACCCAGTACTTC. It is translated as CASNRRQETQYF.

This sequence joins TRBV7-8 and TRBJ2-5; TRBD2 aligns across 12 bases. This CDR3 has 17 residues. Trimming removed 1 base from V and 4 bases from J; junction bases left unmatched: 7. Germline CDR1 is SGHVS and CDR2 is FQNEAQ. CDR3 DNA sequence: TGTGCCAGCAGCTTAGTCGCTAGCGGGAGGGTAGGAGAGACCCAGTACTTC. Its protein is CASSLVASGRVGETQYF.